This section outlines one T cell receptor beta chain sequence together with its context. Its specificity is not known. Libraries were prepared by immunoSEQ multiplex PCR; TCRdb keeps only in-frame clonotypes and omits some of them. The top ten clones hold 5.9% of a sample with some 180,000 clones, around nine tenths of them seen once. The data were obtained in a study of Ad26.COV2.S vaccination and SARS-CoV-2 variants. Overall study results and limits: TCR breadth and depth estimates may have understated total T cell responses. Recipients of vaccine and of placebo showed similar breadth of their non-spike TCR repertoires.

The V gene end was trimmed by 3 bases and the J gene end by 0 bases; junction bases not matched to a gene: 2. Germline assignment: CDR1 MNHEY and CDR2 SMNVEV (reference sequence). This CDR3 is 15 amino acids long. This receptor was taken from a human donor who had recovered from COVID-19. The chain carries TRBV27 and TRBJ2-1, with 7 bases identical to TRBD1. Sequencing was performed on peripheral blood, taken after recovery from COVID-19. The CDR3 loop is CASSFRGLSYNEQFF. CDR3 bases: TGTGCCAGCAGTTTTAGGGGGCTCTCCTACAATGAGCAGTTCTTC.